This TCR beta chain is from a study of cytomegalovirus exposure and HLA in healthy donors (dated by TCRdb to 2017 to 2019). With respect to the entire study: According to an earlier analysis of a few hundred of the donors, some 180 million T cells yielded 95 million to 140 million unique TCR beta sequences and roughly 280 Gb of sequence data. An early release that covered about 600 HLA-typed donors contained approximately 300 gigabases of sequencing data and 70 million to 100 million unique TCR sequences. Typing coverage differed by locus: A, B, C, DRB1 and DQB1 were typed in roughly 620-630 donors, DQA1 in 522, DPA1 in 600 to 610, and DPB1 in about 450. Among the approximately 420 genotyped donors, around 81% belonged to the genetic ancestry cluster associated with self-reported Caucasian donors. The later analysis used no new phenotypic data to find candidate immune exposures, relying instead on TCR beta sequences and their occurrence across donors. In a later analysis, previously published TCR beta repertoires from 550 to 750 donors were re-analyzed and high-resolution HLA genotyping was added so that TCR occurrence patterns could be studied. Every repertoire in the discovery cohort had been generated on one and the same sequencing platform. An earlier analysis of fewer than 750 of the donors used high-throughput TCR beta sequencing to judge whether each TCR beta V gene segment behaved as functional or pseudogenic. The study used immunosequencing to profile the T cell repertoires of approximately 690 subjects and linked those repertoires to cytomegalovirus serostatus. The study aimed to test whether signatures of past pathogen exposure could be identified by cataloging public T cell receptors. Donor age, sex, ethnicity and CMV serostatus were compiled alongside the repertoire data. Along with the approximately 600-subject first cohort, a separate validation cohort of over 90 different subjects was used. On average, 235,054 unique TCR beta nucleotide sequences were sequenced per donor among a few hundred genotyped donors of the cohort, with 15% to 20% of those sequences being non-productive. Class I and class II HLA loci were covered by the typing at four-digit resolution. To predict cytomegalovirus infection status, the study combined high-throughput TCR immunosequencing, statistical association of individual TCRs with disease status, and machine learning. Five DR-DQ haplotypes were handled as single units for association and clustering, since linkage in the cohort was strong. A later genetic analysis used genome-wide SNP genotypes for about 60% of the roughly 670 donors, treating that subset as a discovery cohort. Points the paper makes about the study in general: The only immune exposure information available for the cohort was CMV serostatus. The earlier analysis of about 600 of the donors excluded about 16 rarely observed V segments, including chromosome 9 orphons, because counts were too low. A later genetic analysis associated a missense DCLRE1C variant with V-gene and J-gene trimming of TCR beta chains, and an independent cohort replicated the association. HLA typing was unavailable for some donors at each locus, so association tests used only the typed subset. In a later analysis, the rate of TCR association differed among HLA loci, with DRB1 alleles having the most associated TCRs and HLA-C alleles having the fewest. A further reported finding was that TCR beta sequences accurately predicted the HLA-A and HLA-B alleles for most subjects in the first cohort. A cluster of highly shared sequence variants was judged likely to represent a technical artifact of the sequencing pipeline. Most TCR sequences were seen in very few donors, while some public TCRs were found in many individuals. A later analysis associated some 17,000 TCR beta sequences with specific HLA alleles at a false discovery rate of 0.05. According to the authors, the approach could potentially be generalized to other disease states and immunological phenotypes. A total of about 180 TCR beta chains were listed by the study as associated with cytomegalovirus. In an earlier analysis of more than 450 of the donors, most TCR beta V segments were observed in productive rearrangements about 90% or about 30% of the time, broadly matching IMGT annotations. Correlated functional status among segregating V segments might be attributable to linkage disequilibrium, but an unknown experimental factor could not be ruled out. In both the original and validation cohorts, the classifier was reported to diagnose cytomegalovirus status with high specificity and sensitivity. A few of the identified cytomegalovirus-associated TCR beta chains were confirmed in vitro to be specific for cytomegalovirus antigens. The 87-base-pair reads could not distinguish some IMGT-functional V segments, including TRBV6-2 and TRBV6-3, so those segments were excluded. This cohort had only TCR beta chains sequenced, and the lack of alpha or paired-chain data limited which features could be detected. When HLA alleles, especially DR and DQ, strongly co-occurred, attributing TCR associations to individual alleles was difficult. According to a later analysis, most CMV-associated TCR beta chains appeared to be HLA-restricted, and the HLA associations seemed to be driven largely by CMV exposure. According to a later analysis, parvovirus B19, influenza, CMV and Epstein-Barr virus appeared linked to several top co-occurrence clusters. A later analysis found that HLA-associated TCR beta chains were more clonally expanded and had lower generation probabilities than equally common non-associated chains. A later genetic analysis reported fewer N-insertions in productive TCRs among donors in an Asian-associated ancestry cluster than the roughly 720-donor mean. Roughly uniform sequencing depth across donors was assumed in presence/absence analyses, although this assumption may not hold.

Clipping removes 7 bases from V and 4 bases from J, with 8 as the unmatched junction base count. The germline V gene encodes CDR1 SQVTM and CDR2 ANQGSEA. The CDR3, from cysteine to phenylalanine, totals 13 residues. Solely the CDR3 DNA is kept, with 39 bases framed from the first base. Note on this clone: The antigen it recognizes is unknown. No clone much larger than this one lies a single base away; base qualities are absent.

Preparation of the library involved the immunoSEQ multiplex PCR assay. For the multiplex PCR, a mixture combining 60 forward primers for TCR Vbeta segments and 13 reverse primers for TCR Jbeta segments was used. A multiplex PCR assay on genomic DNA amplified the CDR3 region of rearranged TCR beta genes. Amplified TCR beta libraries were sequenced as 87-base-pair reads on the Illumina HiSeq System. As for the authors' bioinformatics: A later analysis tallied around 80 million unique TCR beta chains across the 700 or so repertoires, and about 12 million of those chains were shared by two or more donors. A nearest-neighbor algorithm error-corrected the raw reads and collapsed the reads into unique sequences, merging closely related sequences to remove PCR and sequencing errors. To assign V, D and J gene segments, CDR3 sequences were aligned to IMGT reference sequences. For a sequence to be retained, a match of at least six nucleotides was required to both a V gene segment and a J gene segment. Rearrangements were classified as productive when the CDR3 lacked stop codons and remained in frame with V and J, and all other rearrangements were classified as non-productive. Following IMGT convention, CDR3 was defined as the stretch from the second conserved V-encoded cysteine to the conserved J-encoded phenylalanine. Sequences without an unambiguous match to a single V gene segment were excluded from the earlier analysis of 450 to 750 of the donors. In an earlier analysis of several hundred of the donors, V segments were called functional above 56.7% productive rearrangements and were called segregating when the between-donor standard deviation exceeded 5%. A statistical classification framework was built to diagnose cytomegalovirus status from the catalog of TCR beta chain sequences. V and J gene assignment, in a later analysis, came from comparing TCR nucleotide sequences with IMGT/GENE-DB human TR gene sequences. The TCRdist pipeline was used in a later analysis to assign CDR3 sequences and most-parsimonious VDJ recombination scenarios. A later analysis defined each TCR beta chain by its CDR3 amino acid sequence plus V-gene family, and excluded reads lacking a unique V-gene family. To address suspected cross-contamination and a sequencing artifact, a later analysis removed several hundred highly shared, low-generation-probability nucleotide sequences. For each public chain, a later analysis derived a clonal expansion index from normalized ranks of inferred template counts within each repertoire. In a later analysis, generation probabilities were computed with a VDJ recombination model fitted to out-of-frame rearrangements, and the resulting probabilities were checked against IGoR. A later analysis scored TCR-TCR, TCR-HLA and TCR-CMV co-occurrence with hypergeometric tests, applying a repertoire-size bias correction to TCR pairs. To estimate false discovery rates, a later analysis permuted the HLA or CMV assignments 20 times. In a later analysis, co-occurring TCRs were grouped with DBSCAN, and TCRdist sequence similarity was added when clustering was performed within HLA-allele-positive subsets. Repertoires with fewer than 30,000 or more than 120,000 public chains, plus five repertoires with anomalous nucleotide sharing, were excluded from co-occurrence clustering. In its TCRdb copy, this immuneACCESS table keeps in-frame sequences only and misses some clones. Where compared with another copy, unresolved V genes explain less than half of these, and the others have no known cause. That table gives V, J and clone size, and the DNA gave D and trimming. Within this sample are about 120,000 clones, with around 80% of them counted one time only. The top ten clonotypes cover roughly 4.4% of the sample.

In total, roughly 670 healthy bone marrow donors made up the cohort. Cohort members were all nominally healthy when sampled, although unrecorded immune exposures were likely present. The donor was CMV seropositive and belonged to the group of 250 to 300 seropositive cohort members. A peripheral blood sample was provided by each donor, and peripheral blood mononuclear cells were used for TCR beta sequencing. Genomic DNA extraction from the blood cell samples was performed with the Qiagen DNeasy Blood Extraction Kit. The clonotype comes from a man aged 25 to 45 in good health and CMV-seropositive. The sequencing sample was made of PBMCs. The chain employs TRBV29-1 and TRBJ1-2; 8 bases in between match TRBD1. The CDR3 in this case is CSAADRVRYGYTF. The DNA sequence is TGCAGCGCCGCGGACAGGGTCCGCTATGGCTACACCTTC.